The rows below give T cell receptor beta chains drawn from one sample of a study of blood T cell repertoires in COVID-19. Here immunoSEQ multiplex PCR was the method, and the copy in TCRdb shows in-frame clones only, minus some. The sample records fewer than 80,000 clones, around nine tenths being singletons. Sequences were obtained from peripheral blood. The receptors shown here come from a man in his 70s with acute or convalescent COVID-19. Each CDR3 is given with its conserved first and last residue. D genes are given only for firm matches. Not all rows give a size; the values are once, few, many and, for expanded clones, a class.

v_call,clone_size,d_call,j_call,cdr3_aa,cdr3_nt
TRBV5-1,NA,NA,TRBJ2-1,CASSLMRDSSYNEQFF,TGCGCCAGCAGCTTGATGCGGGACAGCTCCTACAATGAGCAGTTCTTC
TRBV19,NA,TRBD1,TRBJ2-7,CASSKDRKDYEQYF,TGTGCCAGTAGTAAGGACAGGAAGGATTACGAGCAGTACTTC
TRBV10-3,NA,NA,TRBJ1-2,CAISESFGGYRGYNYGYTF,TGTGCCATCAGTGAGTCGTTCGGTGGGTATCGGGGTTACAACTATGGCTACACCTTC
TRBV5-1,NA,NA,TRBJ2-5,CASSSGGQEETQYF,TGCGCCAGCAGCTCCGGGGGGCAGGAAGAGACCCAGTACTTC
TRBV6-5,NA,TRBD2,TRBJ2-5,CASSSTGTSQETQYF,TGTGCCAGCAGTTCCACCGGGACTAGTCAAGAGACCCAGTACTTC
TRBV7-8,few,TRBD1,TRBJ2-7,CASSLPGQGRREQYF,TGTGCCAGCAGCTTACCGGGACAGGGACGCCGCGAGCAGTACTTC
TRBV7-9,few,TRBD1,TRBJ1-1,CASSLAEGGTVSNTEAFF,TGTGCCAGCAGCTTAGCGGAAGGGGGGACAGTTTCGAACACTGAAGCTTTCTTT
TRBV5-4,NA,TRBD1,TRBJ1-4,CASSAPGGQGANEKLFF,TGTGCCAGCAGCGCCCCGGGAGGACAGGGGGCTAATGAAAAACTGTTTTTT
TRBV27,NA,TRBD2,TRBJ2-1,CASSGGSSSYNEQFF,TGTGCCAGCTCGGGCGGGAGTTCATCCTACAATGAGCAGTTCTTC
TRBV6-5,NA,NA,TRBJ2-3,CASSSGGDTDTQYF,TGTGCCAGCAGCTCAGGAGGGGACACAGATACGCAGTATTTT
TRBV19,NA,TRBD2,TRBJ2-7,CASSTAPSGRSSYEQYF,TGTGCCAGTAGTACCGCCCCTAGCGGGAGAAGCTCCTACGAGCAGTACTTC
TRBV6-2/TRBV6-3,NA,TRBD1,TRBJ2-2,CASSLQGSTGELFF,TGTGCCAGCAGCCTACAGGGGTCCACCGGGGAGCTGTTTTTT
TRBV19,NA,NA,TRBJ2-3,CASSSIDYSDTQYF,TGTGCCAGTAGTTCGATAGATTATTCGGATACGCAGTATTTT
TRBV29-1,NA,TRBD1,TRBJ1-1,CSVGTGWTEAFF,TGCAGCGTAGGGACAGGGTGGACTGAAGCTTTCTTT
TRBV9,NA,NA,TRBJ1-1,CASSVQMNTEAFF,TGTGCCAGCAGCGTTCAGATGAACACTGAAGCTTTCTTT
TRBV5-6,NA,TRBD1,TRBJ1-1,CASSSIQGERLAFF,TGTGCCAGCAGCTCGATACAGGGGGAGCGGTTGGCTTTCTTT
TRBV7-2,NA,NA,TRBJ1-5,CASSRGDINSNQPQHF,TGTGCCAGCAGCCGGGGGGATATTAATAGCAATCAGCCCCAGCATTTT
TRBV9,NA,NA,TRBJ2-5,CASSGRDSVGETQYF,TGTGCCAGCAGCGGGCGGGACTCGGTGGGGGAGACCCAGTACTTC
TRBV28,few,NA,TRBJ2-5,CASRPRGRAETQYF,TGTGCCAGCAGACCTAGGGGCAGGGCCGAGACCCAGTACTTC
TRBV11-3,NA,TRBD1,TRBJ2-5,CASSLGDRQETQYF,TGTGCCAGCAGCTTAGGGGACAGACAAGAGACCCAGTACTTC
TRBV9,NA,NA,TRBJ2-1,CASSGPQSYNEQFF,TGTGCCAGCAGCGGCCCACAGTCCTACAATGAGCAGTTCTTC
TRBV6-5,NA,TRBD1,TRBJ1-2,CASFKGMDRAYGYTF,TGTGCCAGCTTCAAGGGAATGGACAGGGCCTATGGCTACACCTTC
TRBV2,NA,TRBD1,TRBJ2-3,CASSDVYLRPGGVETDTQYF,TGTGCCAGCAGTGACGTTTATCTAAGGCCAGGGGGTGTCGAGACAGATACGCAGTATTTT
TRBV7-2,NA,NA,TRBJ2-5,CASSLAPAGRGEETQYF,TGTGCCAGCAGCTTAGCGCCGGCAGGCAGGGGAGAAGAGACCCAGTACTTC
TRBV27,NA,TRBD1,TRBJ1-2,CASNRQGASSYTF,TGTGCCAGCAATAGACAGGGGGCAAGCAGCTACACCTTC
TRBV5-6,NA,TRBD2,TRBJ2-3,CASSLTSGSTDTQYF,TGTGCCAGCAGCTTGACTAGCGGAAGCACAGATACGCAGTATTTT
TRBV7-3,NA,TRBD2,TRBJ2-2,CASGVAGGIGELFF,TGTGCCAGCGGGGTGGCGGGAGGAATCGGGGAGCTGTTTTTT
TRBV25-1,NA,NA,TRBJ1-2,CASSPGGRGYTF,TGTGCCAGCAGCCCGGGAGGGAGAGGCTACACCTTC
TRBV7-9,NA,TRBD2,TRBJ2-1,CASSKYPTSGKSYNEQFF,TGTGCCAGCAGCAAATACCCGACTAGCGGGAAATCTTACAATGAGCAGTTCTTC
TRBV12-5,few,TRBD2,TRBJ2-1,CASGLDVHGGGNEQFF,TGTGCTAGTGGTTTGGACGTACACGGGGGGGGTAATGAGCAGTTCTTC
TRBV27,NA,NA,TRBJ2-4,CASSLGARANGNIQYF,TGTGCCAGCAGTTTAGGGGCGCGAGCGAATGGAAACATTCAGTACTTC
TRBV7-9,NA,TRBD2,TRBJ2-2,CASSPILRGARVNTGELFF,TGTGCCAGCAGCCCAATCTTGCGGGGGGCACGAGTAAACACCGGGGAGCTGTTTTTT
TRBV30,NA,NA,TRBJ2-1,CAWSTLPETSYNEQFF,TGTGCCTGGAGTACTCTCCCTGAGACATCCTACAATGAGCAGTTCTTC
TRBV6-5,NA,NA,TRBJ2-3,CASSYALSGSTDTQYF,TGTGCCAGCAGTTACGCGCTGAGCGGGAGCACAGATACGCAGTATTTT
TRBV18,NA,NA,TRBJ2-5,CASSPLLGAMETQYF,TGTGCCAGCTCACCTTTATTGGGGGCCATGGAGACCCAGTACTTC
TRBV3-1/TRBV3-2,NA,NA,TRBJ1-2,CASSQVSTSNYGYTF,TGTGCCAGCAGCCAAGTATCAACATCTAACTATGGCTACACCTTC
TRBV19,NA,NA,TRBJ1-5,CASSLEGTERQPQHF,TGTGCCAGTAGTTTGGAGGGCACGGAGCGTCAGCCCCAGCATTTT
TRBV5-4,few,TRBD1,TRBJ2-3,CASSRQGTDTQYF,TGTGCCAGCAGCAGACAGGGTACGGATACGCAGTATTTT
TRBV11-2,NA,NA,TRBJ2-3,CASSSDRRETDTQYF,TGTGCCAGCAGCTCCGACCGAAGGGAGACAGATACGCAGTATTTT
TRBV3-1/TRBV3-2,NA,NA,TRBJ2-6,CASSRQVSGANVLTF,TGTGCCAGCAGCAGACAGGTCTCTGGGGCCAACGTCCTGACTTTC
TRBV5-6,NA,NA,TRBJ1-5,CASSRDGGSNQPQHF,TGTGCCAGCAGCCGGGATGGCGGTAGCAATCAGCCCCAGCATTTT
TRBV7-9,NA,NA,TRBJ1-1,CASSLWGVNTEAFF,TGTGCCAGCAGCTTATGGGGGGTGAACACTGAAGCTTTCTTT
TRBV30,NA,TRBD1,TRBJ1-6,CAWSVEGANSPLHF,TGTGCCTGGAGTGTGGAGGGGGCTAATTCACCCCTCCACTTT
TRBV5-1,NA,TRBD1,TRBJ1-3,CASSFTGGRYGNTIYF,TGCGCCAGCAGCTTTACAGGGGGGCGGTATGGAAACACCATATATTTT
TRBV10-3,few,NA,TRBJ1-1,CAIRRGQENTEAFF,TGTGCCATCAGAAGGGGACAAGAGAACACTGAAGCTTTCTTT
TRBV18,once,NA,TRBJ2-7,CASSPEQGTYEQYF,TGTGCCAGCTCACCGGAGCAGGGAACCTACGAGCAGTACTTC
TRBV25-1,once,NA,TRBJ1-1,CASRETGFNTEAFF,TGTGCCAGCAGAGAAACAGGGTTCAACACTGAAGCTTTCTTT
TRBV3-1/TRBV3-2,NA,TRBD2,TRBJ2-1,CASSQSGWTSGGRSYNEQFF,TGTGCCAGCAGCCAAAGTGGTTGGACTAGCGGGGGCCGCTCCTACAATGAGCAGTTCTTC
TRBV19,NA,TRBD1,TRBJ2-1,CASSRAGTGRNEQFF,TGTGCCAGTTCCCGGGCCGGGACAGGGAGGAATGAGCAGTTCTTC
TRBV6-4,NA,TRBD1,TRBJ2-1,CASSGDRGREQFF,TGTGCCAGCAGCGGGGACAGGGGAAGGGAGCAGTTCTTC
TRBV28,NA,NA,TRBJ1-1,CASRSTRGRTEAFF,TGTGCCAGCAGGAGTACCAGGGGACGAACTGAAGCTTTCTTT
TRBV6-4,NA,NA,TRBJ1-1,CASSVSLTGVAFF,TGTGCCAGCAGTGTCTCGTTGACGGGGGTGGCTTTCTTT
TRBV7-3,few,NA,TRBJ1-1,CASSLRGQRNTEAFF,TGTGCCAGCAGCTTAAGGGGGCAGCGGAACACTGAAGCTTTCTTT
TRBV20-1,NA,TRBD1,TRBJ2-7,CSASRDSSYEQYF,TGCAGTGCTAGTAGGGACAGCTCCTACGAGCAGTACTTC
TRBV19,NA,NA,TRBJ2-5,CASSIIEGAETQYF,TGTGCCAGTAGTATAATAGAAGGAGCAGAGACCCAGTACTTC